This T cell receptor (beta chain) was profiled in a study of T cell repertoires in cytomegalovirus infection. With regard to this clonotype: The antigen is unknown.

From germline, CDR1 is KGHSH and CDR2 LQKENI. V shed 1 base and J 2 bases; nucleotides not matched to a gene: 2. The CDR3 extends over 14 amino acids. MiXCR was run by TCRdb on the reads, yielding one entry per CDR3 protein. The table shows around 360,000 distinct CDR3 sequences, with about 35% occurring only once. The V and J genes are TRBV18 and TRBJ2-7; 7 bases are a match to TRBD1. This specimen consisted of cultured PBMCs, obtained from culture after CMV antigen stimulation. The source of this sequence is a human donor in good health (CMV status not recorded). Some clones in this sample may be carry-over from other donors' samples. The chain's CDR3 is CASSPLQGTYEQYF. In nucleotides, the CDR3 is TGTGCCAGCTCACCACTACAGGGGACCTACGAGCAGTACTTC. The entire variable domain, with the rest obtained from reference TRBV18 and TRBJ2-7, is as follows: NAGVMQNPRHLVRRRGQEARLRCSPMKGHSHVYWYRQLPEEGLKFMVYLQKENIIDESGMPKERFSAEFPKEGPSILRIQQVVRGDSAAYFCASSPLQGTYEQYFGPGTRLTVT.